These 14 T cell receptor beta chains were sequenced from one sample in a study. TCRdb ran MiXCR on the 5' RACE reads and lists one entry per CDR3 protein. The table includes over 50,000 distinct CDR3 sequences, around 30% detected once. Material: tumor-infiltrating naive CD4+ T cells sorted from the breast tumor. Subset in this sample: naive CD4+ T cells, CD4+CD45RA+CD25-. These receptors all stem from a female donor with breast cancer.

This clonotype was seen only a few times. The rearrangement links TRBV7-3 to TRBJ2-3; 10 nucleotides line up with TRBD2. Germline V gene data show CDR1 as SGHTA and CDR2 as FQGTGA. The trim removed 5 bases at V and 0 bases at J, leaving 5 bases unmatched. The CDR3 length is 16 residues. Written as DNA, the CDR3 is TGTGCCAGCAGCCTCGGACTAGCGGATAGCACAGATACGCAGTATTTT. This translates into CASSLGLADSTDTQYF.

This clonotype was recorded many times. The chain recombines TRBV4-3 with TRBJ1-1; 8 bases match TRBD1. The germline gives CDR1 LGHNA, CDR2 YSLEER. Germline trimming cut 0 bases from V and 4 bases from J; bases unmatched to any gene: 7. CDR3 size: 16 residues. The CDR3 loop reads CASSQDPLDRGTEAFF. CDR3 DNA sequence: TGCGCCAGCAGCCAAGATCCCCTCGACAGGGGCACTGAAGCTTTCTTT.

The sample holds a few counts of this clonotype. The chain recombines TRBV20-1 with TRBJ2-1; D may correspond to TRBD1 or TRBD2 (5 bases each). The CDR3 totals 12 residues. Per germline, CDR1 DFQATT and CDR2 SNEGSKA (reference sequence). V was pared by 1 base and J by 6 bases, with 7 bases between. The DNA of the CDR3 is TGCAGTGCTAGAGCGGGGCCCAATGAGCAGTTCTTC. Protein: CSARAGPNEQFF.

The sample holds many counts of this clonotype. The CDR3 reads CASSQATEAFF. Here the CDR3 DNA reads TGTGCCAGCAGCCAGGCCACTGAAGCTTTCTTT. The J gene is TRBJ1-1, the V gene TRBV28; D remains ambiguous. Germline CDR1 MDHEN, CDR2 SYDVKM. V was clipped by 6 bases and J by 4 bases, with 6 bases between them. This CDR3 region has 11 residues.

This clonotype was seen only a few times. In DNA form, the CDR3 reads TGCAGTGCTAGTAACGTCGTCGGACAGGGTTATTCACCCCTCCACTTT. It specifies CSASNVVGQGYSPLHF. The V and J genes are TRBV20-1 and TRBJ1-6, with TRBD1 matching over 8 bases. Trimming took 3 bases from V and 8 from J; bases not matched to a gene: 12. The CDR3 sequence is 16 residues long. Germline V gene lookup returns CDR1 DFQATT and CDR2 SNEGSKA (reference sequence).

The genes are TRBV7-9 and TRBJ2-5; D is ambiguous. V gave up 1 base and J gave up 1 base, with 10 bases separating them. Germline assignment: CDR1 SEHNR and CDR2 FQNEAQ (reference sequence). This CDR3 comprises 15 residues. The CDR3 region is CASSLGAAPQETQYF. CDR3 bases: TGTGCCAGCAGCTTAGGTGCGGCTCCCCAAGAGACCCAGTACTTC.

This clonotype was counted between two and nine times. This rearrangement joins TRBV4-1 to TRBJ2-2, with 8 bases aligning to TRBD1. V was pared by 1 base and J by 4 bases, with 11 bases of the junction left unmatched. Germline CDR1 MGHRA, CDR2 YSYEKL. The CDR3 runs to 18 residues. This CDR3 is CASSQAPPQGASTGELFF. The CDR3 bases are TGCGCCAGCAGCCAAGCGCCCCCCCAGGGGGCGAGCACCGGGGAGCTGTTTTTT.

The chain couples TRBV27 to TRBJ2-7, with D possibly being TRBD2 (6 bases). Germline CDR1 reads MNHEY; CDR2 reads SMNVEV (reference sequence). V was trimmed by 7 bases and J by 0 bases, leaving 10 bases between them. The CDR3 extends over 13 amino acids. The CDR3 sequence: CASMAGNSYEQYF. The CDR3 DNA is TGTGCCAGCATGGCGGGGAACTCCTACGAGCAGTACTTC.

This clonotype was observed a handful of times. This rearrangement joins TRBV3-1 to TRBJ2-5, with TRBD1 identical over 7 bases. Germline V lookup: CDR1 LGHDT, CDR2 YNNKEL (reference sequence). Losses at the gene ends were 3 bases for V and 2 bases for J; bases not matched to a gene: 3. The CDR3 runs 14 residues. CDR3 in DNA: TGTGCCAGCAGCCAGTGGGACAGACAAGAGACCCAGTACTTC. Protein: CASSQWDRQETQYF.

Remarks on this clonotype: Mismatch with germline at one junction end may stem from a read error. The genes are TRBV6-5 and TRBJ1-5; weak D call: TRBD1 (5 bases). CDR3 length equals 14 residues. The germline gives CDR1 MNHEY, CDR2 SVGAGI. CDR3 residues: CASSPVGTRAPRHF. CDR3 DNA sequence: TGTGCCAGCAGCCCAGTGGGGACGAGGGCGCCCCGGCATTTT.

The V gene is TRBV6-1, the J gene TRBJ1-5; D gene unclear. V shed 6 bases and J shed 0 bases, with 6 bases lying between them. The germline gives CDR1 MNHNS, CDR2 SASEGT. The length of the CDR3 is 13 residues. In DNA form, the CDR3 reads TGTGCCAGCAGGGCGAATAGCAATCAGCCCCAGCATTTT. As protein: CASRANSNQPQHF.

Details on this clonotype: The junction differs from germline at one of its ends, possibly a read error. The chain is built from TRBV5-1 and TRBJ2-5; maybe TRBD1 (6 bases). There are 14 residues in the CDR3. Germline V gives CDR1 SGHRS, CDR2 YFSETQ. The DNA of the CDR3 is TGCGCCAGCAGCTTGGGGGACAACCAAGATACCCAGTACTTC. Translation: CASSLGDNQDTQYF.

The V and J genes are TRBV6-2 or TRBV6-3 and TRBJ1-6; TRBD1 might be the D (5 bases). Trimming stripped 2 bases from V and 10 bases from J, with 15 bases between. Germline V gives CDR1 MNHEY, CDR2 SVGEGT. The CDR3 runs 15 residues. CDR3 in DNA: TGTGCCAGCAGTTACGAGGATGGGACTTGGTCACCCCTCCACTTT. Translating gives CASSYEDGTWSPLHF.

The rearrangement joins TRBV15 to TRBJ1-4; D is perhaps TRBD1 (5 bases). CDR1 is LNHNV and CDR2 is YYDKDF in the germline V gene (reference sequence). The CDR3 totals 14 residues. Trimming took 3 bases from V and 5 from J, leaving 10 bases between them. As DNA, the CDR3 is TGTGCCACCAGCAGGGGGGGGGAGAATGAAAAACTGTTTTTT. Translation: CATSRGGENEKLFF. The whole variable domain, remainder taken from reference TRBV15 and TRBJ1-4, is DAMVIQNPRYQVTQFGKPVTLSCSQTLNHNVMYWYQQKSSQAPKLLFHYYDKDFNNEADTPDNFQSRRPNTSFCFLDIRSPGLGDTAMYLCATSRGGENEKLFFGSGTQLSVL.